A selection of T cell receptor beta chains follows, all from one sample in a study of blood T cell repertoires in COVID-19. This table comes from immunoSEQ multiplex PCR, and its TCRdb copy is limited to in-frame clones, with some not included. The data show 270,000 or so clones, about 85% seen once. The material sequenced was PBMCs or T cells enriched from blood (not recorded which). These TCRs come from a woman aged 45 to 65 who had been exposed to COVID-19. The CDR3 runs from the conserved cysteine through the conserved F or W. A D gene is named only where the DNA matches it firmly. Clone size is given for some rows only: seen once, a few or many times, or a class if the clone is expanded.

TRBV4-2,-,TRBD1,TRBJ2-2,CASSLNGQVNTGELFF,TGTGCCAGCAGCCTAAACGGACAGGTCAACACCGGGGAGCTGTTTTTT
TRBV6-2/TRBV6-3,few,TRBD1,TRBJ1-2,CASSYGQGDYGYTF,TGTGCCAGCAGTTACGGGCAGGGGGACTATGGCTACACCTTC
TRBV18,few,-,TRBJ1-6,CASSPIMQGRHSPLHF,TGTGCCAGCTCACCAATTATGCAGGGAAGGCATTCACCCCTCCACTTT
TRBV2,-,TRBD1,TRBJ1-6,CAGRTGYNSPLHF,TGTGCCGGTAGGACAGGCTACAATTCACCCCTCCACTTT
TRBV7-2,-,-,TRBJ2-6,CASSLNSGRANVLTF,TGTGCCAGCAGCTTAAATTCAGGAAGAGCCAACGTCCTGACTTTC
TRBV7-2,-,-,TRBJ2-5,CATGVGGLRETQYF,TGTGCCACCGGAGTGGGGGGGCTTCGAGAGACCCAGTACTTC
TRBV18,-,-,TRBJ1-2,CASSPGSGLAGGYTF,TGTGCCAGCTCACCCGGGTCGGGGTTAGCGGGCGGCTACACCTTC
TRBV2,-,TRBD2,TRBJ2-7,CASGIAGVAYEQYF,TGTGCCAGCGGAATAGCGGGGGTGGCCTACGAGCAGTACTTC
TRBV7-9,-,TRBD2,TRBJ2-2,CASRLGLSPNGELFF,TGTGCCAGCAGACTGGGACTATCCCCTAACGGGGAGCTGTTTTTT
TRBV30,-,-,TRBJ1-2,CAWSHRGNGHYGYTF,TGTGCCTGGAGTCATAGGGGGAACGGGCACTATGGCTACACCTTC
TRBV5-1,-,TRBD1,TRBJ1-3,CASSLGGQGNSGNTIYF,TGCGCCAGCAGCTTGGGCGGACAGGGAAACTCTGGAAACACCATATATTTT
TRBV11-2,-,-,TRBJ1-6,CASSLLASGAYNSPLHF,TGTGCCAGCAGCTTACTAGCCTCCGGGGCCTATAATTCACCCCTCCACTTT
TRBV29-1,few,TRBD1,TRBJ1-2,CSATGEAGAYGYTF,TGCAGCGCGACAGGGGAGGCTGGGGCCTATGGCTACACCTTC
TRBV11-2,-,-,TRBJ1-6,CASSLIRLPPLHF,TGTGCCAGCAGCTTGATCAGACTACCACCCCTCCACTTT
TRBV18,-,TRBD1,TRBJ1-2,CASSPGTGIYGYTF,TGTGCCAGCTCACCCGGGACAGGGATATATGGCTACACCTTC
TRBV6-4,-,TRBD2,TRBJ2-1,CASSDSLAGVDEQFF,TGTGCCAGCAGTGACTCACTAGCGGGGGTGGATGAGCAGTTCTTC
TRBV6-6,-,-,TRBJ1-6,CASSYFRDSPLHF,TGTGCCAGCAGTTACTTCAGGGATTCACCCCTCCACTTT
TRBV3-1/TRBV3-2,-,TRBD1,TRBJ2-7,CASSRQGETYEQYF,TGTGCCAGCAGTCGACAGGGAGAAACCTACGAGCAGTACTTC
TRBV5-5,-,TRBD1,TRBJ2-7,CASSSRQGPEEQYF,TGTGCCAGCAGCTCCCGACAGGGGCCCGAGGAGCAGTACTTC
TRBV6-2/TRBV6-3,once,-,TRBJ1-2,CASSYLTDDYTF,TGTGCCAGCAGTTACTTGACAGATGACTACACCTTC
TRBV7-2,-,-,TRBJ1-6,CASSFQGHNSPLHF,TGTGCCAGCAGCTTCCAGGGCCATAATTCACCCCTCCACTTT
TRBV28,-,-,TRBJ1-5,CASSYTGSSNQPQHF,TGTGCCAGCAGTTATACAGGGAGTAGCAATCAGCCCCAGCATTTT
TRBV2,-,-,TRBJ2-5,CASSLETQYF,TGTGCCAGCAGTCTGGAGACCCAGTACTTC
TRBV21-1,-,-,TRBJ2-1,CASSKTGEAEQFF,TGTGCCAGCAGCAAAACAGGGGAAGCTGAGCAGTTCTTC
TRBV12-5,-,TRBD1,TRBJ1-2,CASGFDRGQDGYTF,TGTGCTAGTGGTTTTGACAGGGGGCAAGATGGCTACACCTTC
TRBV11-3,-,-,TRBJ2-5,CASSLGQSQETQYF,TGTGCCAGCAGCCTAGGACAGAGCCAAGAGACCCAGTACTTC
TRBV19,-,-,TRBJ1-4,CASSIDLFEKLFF,TGTGCCAGTAGTATAGATCTATTCGAAAAACTGTTTTTT
TRBV2,-,TRBD2,TRBJ2-1,CASNPLAGLNNEQFF,TGTGCCAGCAATCCTCTAGCGGGGTTGAACAATGAGCAGTTCTTC
TRBV4-1,-,TRBD1,TRBJ1-2,CASSQTQGRSNYGYTF,TGCGCCAGCAGCCAGACACAGGGGAGAAGTAACTATGGCTACACCTTC
TRBV9,-,-,TRBJ1-1,CASSAGTGTEAFF,TGTGCCAGCAGCGCTGGGACCGGGACAGAAGCTTTCTTT
TRBV19,-,-,TRBJ1-1,CASTPGLEAFF,TGTGCCAGTACCCCGGGATTGGAAGCTTTCTTT
TRBV9,few,-,TRBJ1-1,CASSVALNTEAFF,TGTGCCAGCAGCGTGGCCTTGAACACTGAAGCTTTCTTT
TRBV7-2,-,-,TRBJ1-5,CASSPDSGSNQPQHF,TGTGCCAGCAGCCCGGACAGTGGTAGCAATCAGCCCCAGCATTTT
TRBV29-1,-,-,TRBJ1-1,CSVEDLQGMNTEAFF,TGCAGCGTTGAAGATCTTCAGGGCATGAACACTGAAGCTTTCTTT
TRBV9,-,TRBD2,TRBJ2-1,CASSVGGSGGLNEQFF,TGTGCCAGCAGCGTAGGAGGGAGCGGGGGACTTAATGAGCAGTTCTTC
TRBV6-5,-,-,TRBJ1-6,CASGEGRTSPLHF,TGTGCCAGTGGGGAGGGAAGGACTTCACCCCTCCACTTT
TRBV19,-,TRBD1,TRBJ2-7,CASSTSFDRDAYEQYF,TGTGCCAGTAGTACTTCCTTTGACAGGGACGCCTACGAGCAGTACTTC
TRBV10-3,-,-,TRBJ1-1,CAPPGREFSLHEAFF,TGTGCCCCCCCGGGGAGGGAGTTCAGTCTTCATGAAGCTTTCTTT
TRBV7-3,-,-,TRBJ1-1,CASSLARNTEAFF,TGTGCCAGCAGCTTAGCCAGAAACACTGAAGCTTTCTTT
TRBV2,-,-,TRBJ1-2,CASSTQGYYGYTF,TGTGCCAGCAGTACACAGGGTTACTATGGCTACACCTTC
TRBV4-1,-,TRBD2,TRBJ2-7,CASSQGGGATYEQYF,TGCGCCAGCAGCCAAGGCGGGGGGGCCACCTACGAGCAGTACTTC
TRBV2,-,-,TRBJ2-3,CASSPGLRTDTQYF,TGTGCCAGCAGCCCGGGACTGCGCACAGATACGCAGTATTTT
TRBV29-1,-,TRBD2,TRBJ2-1,CSVERLAGYNEQFF,TGCAGCGTTGAAAGGCTAGCGGGGTACAATGAGCAGTTCTTC